This TCR beta chain was sequenced in a study of CD8 T cells in ankylosing spondylitis. Study results and limitations: Disease-linked clones were found to be CD8+ and relatively rare in peripheral blood. Blood of patients with ankylosing spondylitis appeared to be characterized by a TCR beta motif of eight highly homologous variants.

Regarding this clonotype: No antigen is known for it.

Generation of TCR beta libraries employed quantitative 5'-RACE incorporating molecular barcodes. TCRdb recomputed calls from the 5' RACE reads with MiXCR, one row per CDR3 protein. The data show 350,000 to 550,000 distinct CDR3 sequences, 25% to 30% seen once. With 1 base clipped from V and 3 bases from J, the junction kept 2 bases outside the gene matches. Germline CDR1 is LNHDA and CDR2 is SQIVND (reference sequence). The CDR3 totals 15 residues. This receptor was obtained from a male donor with ankylosing spondylitis. Material for sequencing was blood, either unsorted or a sorted T cell fraction (not recorded which). J is TRBJ2-1 and V is TRBV19; 8 bases align to TRBD2. Written as DNA, the CDR3 is TGTGCCAGTAGTATAGGGCGGGAGGACTACAATGAGCAGTTCTTC. Its protein is CASSIGREDYNEQFF.